This TCR beta chain was captured in a study of blood T cell repertoires in COVID-19. The overall study: Specimens from acute and convalescent COVID-19 originated in the United States, Italy and Spain.

V trimming: 7 bases; J trimming: 4 bases; junction bases outside the gene matches: 2. The CDR3 contains 14 residues. Per the germline V gene, CDR1 is SNHLY and CDR2 is FYNNEI. Sequencing was performed with immunoSEQ multiplex PCR; in TCRdb, only in-frame clones are kept and a portion is missing. The sample consists of roughly 70,000 clones, around 82% of them appearing once. Sequencing was performed on peripheral blood. The chain couples TRBV2 to TRBJ2-1; 12 positions match TRBD2. The receptor was isolated from a human donor in a cohort sampled during active COVID-19. CDR3 loop: CASKLAGGYNEQFF. CDR3 coding DNA: TGTGCCAGCAAGCTAGCGGGGGGGTACAATGAGCAGTTCTTC.